This T cell receptor (beta chain) was obtained from a study of shared clonotypes between healthy human individuals. This clone has a single count. A deep-level run was used for the assay. Only in-frame clones appear in the TCRdb table, and some are missing; sequencing was by immunoSEQ multiplex PCR. The data show hundreds of thousands of clones, with 85% to 95% seen just once and approximately 0.11% held by the top ten. Terminally differentiated effector memory CD45RA+ cells were left out of the naive CD8 fraction, which was CD45RO-negative and positively selected for CCR7. Those who donated were healthy HIV-negative adults, with no recent acute infections or vaccinations reported. This CDR3 comprises 12 residues. Germline values: CDR1 SGHRS, CDR2 YFSETQ.

Input material: naive CD8+ T cells sorted from blood. This rearrangement joins TRBV5-1 to TRBJ2-5; no clear D. The assigned J gene may be wrong: the sequence end matches TRBJ2-7 better. The sequence derives from a woman in her 30s in good health. The CDR3 region is CASSSDLGEQYF. The CDR3 nucleotides are TGCGCCAGCAGCTCAGACCTGGGCGAGCAGTACTTC.